A selection of T cell receptor beta chains follows, all from one sample in a study of cytomegalovirus exposure and HLA in healthy donors. Sequencing was performed with immunoSEQ multiplex PCR; in TCRdb, only in-frame clones are kept and a portion is missing. Of about 83,000 clones listed, approximately 80% are singletons. Sequencing was done on a sample of PBMCs. All receptors come from a woman under 40 in good health and CMV-seronegative. CDR3s include the opening cysteine and the closing phenylalanine or tryptophan. The D gene is left open where the match is weak. Rows give clone size only sometimes, using once, few, many, or a class for an expanded clone.

clone size	D gene	V gene	J gene	CDR3 DNA	CDR3 protein
NA	TRBD2	TRBV27	TRBJ2-7	TGTGCCAGCAGTTTACTTGGTAGCGGGGCTTCGGTGCAGTACTTC	CASSLLGSGASVQYF
once	TRBD2	TRBV7-6	TRBJ2-2	TGTGCCAGCAGATCTTCTAGCGGGAGGAACACCGGGGAGCTGTTTTTT	CASRSSSGRNTGELFF
NA	NA	TRBV2	TRBJ2-5	TGTGCCAGCAAGGGGGCTAGCGGGTATCAAGAGACCCAGTACTTC	CASKGASGYQETQYF
NA	TRBD2	TRBV28	TRBJ2-3	TGTGCCAGCAGGCCCGGGACTAGCGGGGCCACAGATACGCAGTATTTT	CASRPGTSGATDTQYF
few	NA	TRBV29-1	TRBJ1-1	TGCAGCGTTGGAGACGGGGTGACTTTCTTT	CSVGDGVTFF
few	TRBD2	TRBV27	TRBJ2-2	TGTGCCACCTACTCGGGACTAGTCCTTGGCAAGTCGGGCACCGGGGAGCTGTTTTTT	CATYSGLVLGKSGTGELFF
NA	NA	TRBV2	TRBJ1-5	TGTGCCAGCAGTGCCAGGGCCAGGAATCAGCCCCAGCATTTT	CASSARARNQPQHF
few	TRBD2	TRBV2	TRBJ2-2	TGTGCCAGCAGTGAAGCTGGCCTAGCGGTCGGGGAGCTGTTTTTT	CASSEAGLAVGELFF
NA	NA	TRBV11-2	TRBJ2-5	TGTGCCAGCAGCAGGGGACACCCTCCTCAAGAGACCCAGTACTTC	CASSRGHPPQETQYF
few	NA	TRBV5-5	TRBJ2-7	TGTGCCAGCAGCTTGTATTCTTCCGGGACAAAGGACGAGCAGTACTTC	CASSLYSSGTKDEQYF
NA	NA	TRBV6-4	TRBJ2-2	TGTGCCAGCAGTGAAGCGGACACCGGGGAGCTGTTTTTT	CASSEADTGELFF
NA	NA	TRBV4-1	TRBJ2-3	TGCGCCAGCAGCCAAGTAGCGTCTGATACGCAGTATTTT	CASSQVASDTQYF
NA	TRBD1	TRBV10-3	TRBJ1-2	TGTGCCATCAGTGATGGGAGCGGGACAGGGGGCTATGGCTACACCTTC	CAISDGSGTGGYGYTF
NA	NA	TRBV27	TRBJ2-7	TGTGCCAGCAGTCCCCAGGGTCGTCCCCTCTACGAGCAGTACTTC	CASSPQGRPLYEQYF
few	TRBD1	TRBV28	TRBJ2-1	TGTGCCAGCAGTTTTGGGGGACAGGAGCACTACAATGAGCAGTTCTTC	CASSFGGQEHYNEQFF
NA	TRBD1	TRBV28	TRBJ2-7	TGTGCCAGCAGGACAGGGGCGAAATACGAGCAGTACTTC	CASRTGAKYEQYF
NA	TRBD1	TRBV6-5	TRBJ2-3	TGTGCCAGCAGCCTCCGGACAGGGAGCACAGATACGCAGTATTTT	CASSLRTGSTDTQYF
NA	NA	TRBV15	TRBJ2-5	TGTGCCACCAGTACAGGACAGATGGCGTACCAAGAGACCCAGTACTTC	CATSTGQMAYQETQYF
NA	TRBD2	TRBV27	TRBJ2-3	TGTGCCAGCTGGTACGGGACTAGCGGGAGGATGGATACGCAGTATTTT	CASWYGTSGRMDTQYF
once	TRBD1	TRBV28	TRBJ1-5	TGTGCCACGCTAGGAGGACAGGGGAGAGGTCAGCCCCAGCATTTT	CATLGGQGRGQPQHF
NA	TRBD2	TRBV27	TRBJ2-2	TGTGCCAGCAGTCCCCGGACTAGCGGGAGGGCCCGTAATACCGGGGAGCTGTTTTTT	CASSPRTSGRARNTGELFF
NA	TRBD2	TRBV2	TRBJ2-1	TGTGCCAGTACTAGCGGGAGGGACTACTCCTACAATGAGCAGTTCTTC	CASTSGRDYSYNEQFF
NA	TRBD1	TRBV28	TRBJ1-2	TGTGCCAGCAGTTTATTGGACAGGGAGGGTGGCTACACCTTC	CASSLLDREGGYTF
NA	NA	TRBV25-1	TRBJ2-7	TGTGCCAGCACTCCCCAGGGATCCCTCTACGAGCAGTACTTC	CASTPQGSLYEQYF
NA	NA	TRBV11-2	TRBJ2-7	TGTGCCAGCAGCTTCCGTTCCGGCTACGAGCAGTACTTC	CASSFRSGYEQYF
NA	TRBD1	TRBV19	TRBJ1-1	TGTGCCAGTAGTACGGACGACAGGGGGGGAGGTAACACTGAAGCTTTCTTT	CASSTDDRGGGNTEAFF
NA	NA	TRBV7-2	TRBJ2-1	TGTGCCAGCAGCTTAGCCGCACCACGGAGCCATGAGCAGTTCTTC	CASSLAAPRSHEQFF
NA	NA	TRBV5-4	TRBJ2-7	TGTGCCAGCAGCTGGGGACACAGGGACTCCTACGAGCAGTACTTC	CASSWGHRDSYEQYF
NA	TRBD2	TRBV10-3	TRBJ2-7	TGTGCCACCACGGGACTAGCGGGAGCAAACGAGCAGTACTTC	CATTGLAGANEQYF
NA	TRBD1	TRBV10-3	TRBJ1-3	TGTGCCATCAGGAGACAGGGGGTCTCTGGAAACACCATATATTTT	CAIRRQGVSGNTIYF
NA	TRBD2	TRBV7-8	TRBJ2-2	TGTGCCAGCAGCTTAAGTCTAGCGGCCGGGGAGCTGTTTTTT	CASSLSLAAGELFF
NA	TRBD2	TRBV9	TRBJ2-7	TGTGCCAGCAGCCCCGCGGGGGTCTACGAGCAGTACTTC	CASSPAGVYEQYF
once	TRBD2	TRBV5-1	TRBJ2-2	TGCGCCAGCAGCTTGGATCCAGCGGGAAACACCGGGGAGCTGTTTTTT	CASSLDPAGNTGELFF
NA	NA	TRBV15	TRBJ2-7	TGTGCCACCAGCAGAGACGTAGCCGTGGACGAGCAGTACTTC	CATSRDVAVDEQYF
NA	TRBD1	TRBV5-1	TRBJ2-7	TGCGCCAGCAGCTTACCGCCAGGGGGATTCTACGAGCAGTACTTC	CASSLPPGGFYEQYF
NA	TRBD1	TRBV5-1	TRBJ2-7	TGCGCCAGCAGCTCGGCCGGGACAGGGCCCTACGAGCAGTACTTC	CASSSAGTGPYEQYF
NA	NA	TRBV30	TRBJ1-1	TGTGCCTGGTTCAGGGTGGGGGCTTTCTTT	CAWFRVGAFF
NA	NA	TRBV2	TRBJ1-4	TGTGCCAGCATGGGGGGGGCAAGGAGTGAAAAACTGTTTTTT	CASMGGARSEKLFF
NA	NA	TRBV28	TRBJ2-7	TGTGCCAGCAGTCCGATTTGGACAGACTTTTTTGCCTACGAGCAGTACTTC	CASSPIWTDFFAYEQYF
NA	NA	TRBV10-3	TRBJ2-1	TGTGCCATCAGTACAGGGATCACCTACAATGAGCAGTTCTTC	CAISTGITYNEQFF
NA	NA	TRBV5-6	TRBJ2-3	TGTGCCAGCAGCCGACTCGATACGCAGTATTTT	CASSRLDTQYF
NA	NA	TRBV11-2	TRBJ1-2	TGTGCCAGCTCTCTTACGGGGCGGGGGCGCGGGAATGGCTACACCTTC	CASSLTGRGRGNGYTF
NA	TRBD1	TRBV7-6	TRBJ2-1	TGTGCCAGCAGCTTAGTACGCGACAGGGGTGGGCAGTTCTTC	CASSLVRDRGGQFF
NA	NA	TRBV28	TRBJ2-4	TGTGCCAGCAGTTTCTCCTGGACAGATCTAGCCAAAAACATTCAGTACTTC	CASSFSWTDLAKNIQYF
NA	TRBD1	TRBV5-8	TRBJ1-5	TGTGCCAGCAGCTGGACAGGGAGTCCCCATCAGCCCCAGCATTTT	CASSWTGSPHQPQHF